This TCR beta chain was identified in a study of T cell responses to AZD1222 COVID-19 vaccine. Clones were sequenced by immunoSEQ multiplex PCR, and TCRdb holds only the in-frame ones, with some missing. The table has 180,000 or so clones, approximately 90% seen once. The CDR3 runs to 16 residues. Study-level points and caveats: The peak T cell response came first, and repertoires were sampled only after it. It should be noted that donors were predominantly white British and more often female, and clonal diversity was possibly underestimated. Spike-specific TCRs gained breadth and depth after people received two AZD1222 doses. At 160-218 and 743-854, vaccine-associated CD4 TCRs were dominant, and they spanned spike.

Turning to this clone: Its matching antigen is unknown.

V is TRBV21-1 and J is TRBJ1-1. TRBV21-1 is a pseudogene locus. The receptor's source is an adult who received the AZD1222 COVID-19 vaccine. Sequenced material: peripheral blood, taken 28 days after the second AZD1222 dose. The CDR3 sequence is CASTSSLRWGVTEAFF. In DNA, the CDR3 is TGTGCCAGCACCTCCTCCCTTCGGTGGGGGGTCACTGAAGCTTTCTTT.